This is a list of T cell receptor beta chains from one sample in a study of T cell responses to AZD1222 COVID-19 vaccine. Profiling relied on immunoSEQ multiplex PCR, and the TCRdb table lists in-frame clones only, not all of them. The sample shows some 200,000 clones, just over 90% of them seen only once. The sample in question was peripheral blood, obtained 28 days after the second dose of the MenACWY control vaccine. These receptors came from an adult who received the MenACWY meningococcal vaccine as a control. The CDR3 runs from the conserved cysteine through the conserved F or W. The D gene is left open where the match is weak. A clone size is listed for some rows: how often the clone was seen (once, few, many), or a class if it is expanded.

d_gene: .; v_gene: TRBV21-1; j_gene: TRBJ1-6; abundance: .; len: 22; CDR3aa: CASSNVWFEKWGYNLENSPLHF; CDR3nt: TGTGCCAGCAGCAACGTTTGGTTTGAGAAGTGGGGCTATAACCTAGAGAATTCACCCCTCCACTTT
d_gene: .; v_gene: TRBV2; j_gene: TRBJ1-2; abundance: .; len: 13; CDR3aa: CASFFRSADGYTF; CDR3nt: TGTGCCAGCTTCTTCCGGTCGGCGGATGGCTACACCTTC
d_gene: .; v_gene: TRBV29-1; j_gene: TRBJ2-1; abundance: .; len: 10; CDR3aa: CSVGLGTGVF; CDR3nt: .
d_gene: .; v_gene: TRBV15; j_gene: TRBJ1-2; abundance: .; len: 15; CDR3aa: CATSRERGTIYGYTF; CDR3nt: TGTGCCACCAGCAGAGAACGGGGAACTATTTATGGCTACACCTTC
d_gene: TRBD1; v_gene: TRBV6-5; j_gene: TRBJ1-3; abundance: .; len: 13; CDR3aa: CASSQTGEGTIYF; CDR3nt: TGTGCCAGCAGCCAGACAGGGGAGGGCACCATATATTTT
d_gene: TRBD2; v_gene: TRBV5-4; j_gene: TRBJ2-5; abundance: .; len: 14; CDR3aa: CASSSVAGGETQYF; CDR3nt: TGTGCCAGCAGCTCAGTAGCGGGAGGGGAGACCCAGTACTTC
d_gene: .; v_gene: TRBV30; j_gene: TRBJ1-1; abundance: .; len: 12; CDR3aa: CAWVEGASEAFF; CDR3nt: TGTGCCTGGGTAGAAGGGGCCAGTGAAGCTTTCTTT
d_gene: .; v_gene: TRBV7-9; j_gene: TRBJ2-1; abundance: .; len: 16; CDR3aa: CASSPDRGESYNEQFF; CDR3nt: TGTGCCAGCAGCCCTGATCGGGGAGAGTCCTACAATGAGCAGTTCTTC
d_gene: TRBD2; v_gene: TRBV27; j_gene: TRBJ2-7; abundance: .; len: 15; CDR3aa: CASSPRGGGRGEQYF; CDR3nt: TGTGCCAGCAGCCCCCGCGGGGGGGGACGAGGCGAGCAGTACTTC
d_gene: TRBD1; v_gene: TRBV7-9; j_gene: TRBJ1-1; abundance: .; len: 13; CDR3aa: CASSLGTGSEAFF; CDR3nt: TGTGCCAGCAGCCTAGGGACAGGGAGTGAAGCTTTCTTT
d_gene: .; v_gene: TRBV30; j_gene: TRBJ2-7; abundance: once; len: 11; CDR3aa: CACTTGNEQYF; CDR3nt: TGTGCCTGCACTACAGGGAACGAGCAGTACTTC
d_gene: .; v_gene: TRBV10-1; j_gene: TRBJ2-2; abundance: few; len: 13; CDR3aa: CASSATVTGELFF; CDR3nt: TGCGCCAGCAGCGCCACTGTCACCGGGGAGCTGTTTTTT
d_gene: .; v_gene: TRBV2; j_gene: TRBJ2-5; abundance: once; len: 12; CDR3aa: CASSVGGETQYF; CDR3nt: TGTGCCAGCAGTGTGGGGGGAGAGACCCAGTACTTC
d_gene: TRBD2; v_gene: TRBV11-2; j_gene: TRBJ2-7; abundance: once; len: 14; CDR3aa: CASSLAGGTSEQYF; CDR3nt: TGTGCCAGCAGCTTAGCGGGAGGCACTTCCGAGCAGTACTTC
d_gene: TRBD2; v_gene: TRBV4-2; j_gene: TRBJ2-2; abundance: .; len: 14; CDR3aa: CASSPGTTTGELFF; CDR3nt: TGTGCCAGCAGCCCTGGGACTACCACCGGGGAGCTGTTTTTT
d_gene: .; v_gene: TRBV29-1; j_gene: TRBJ1-2; abundance: once; len: 13; CDR3aa: CSVDGAGAAGYTF; CDR3nt: TGCAGCGTTGATGGGGCAGGGGCGGCTGGCTACACCTTC
d_gene: .; v_gene: TRBV6-5; j_gene: TRBJ2-3; abundance: .; len: 15; CDR3aa: CATPSGEGGTDTQYF; CDR3nt: TGTGCCACCCCCAGTGGAGAGGGCGGCACAGATACGCAGTATTTT
d_gene: TRBD2; v_gene: TRBV24-1; j_gene: TRBJ2-5; abundance: .; len: 15; CDR3aa: CATSDGGGRKETQYF; CDR3nt: TGTGCCACCAGTGATGGCGGCGGGAGAAAAGAGACCCAGTACTTC
d_gene: .; v_gene: TRBV9; j_gene: TRBJ2-1; abundance: .; len: 14; CDR3aa: CASSVGSRSNEQFF; CDR3nt: TGTGCCAGCAGCGTAGGAAGTAGATCCAATGAGCAGTTCTTC
d_gene: .; v_gene: TRBV29-1; j_gene: TRBJ1-3; abundance: .; len: 14; CDR3aa: CSVSEGGVGNTIYF; CDR3nt: TGCAGCGTCTCCGAGGGTGGGGTTGGAAACACCATATATTTT
d_gene: .; v_gene: TRBV3-1/TRBV3-2; j_gene: TRBJ1-4; abundance: once; len: 15; CDR3aa: CASSPKAGRDEKLFF; CDR3nt: TGTGCCAGCAGCCCCAAGGCGGGCAGAGATGAAAAACTGTTTTTT
d_gene: .; v_gene: TRBV5-4; j_gene: TRBJ2-2; abundance: once; len: 13; CDR3aa: CASSPAGTGELFF; CDR3nt: TGTGCCAGCAGCCCGGCAGGGACCGGGGAGCTGTTTTTT
d_gene: .; v_gene: TRBV13; j_gene: TRBJ2-5; abundance: .; len: 15; CDR3aa: CASSSSARNQETQYF; CDR3nt: TGTGCCAGCAGCTCTAGCGCCCGGAACCAAGAGACCCAGTACTTC
d_gene: .; v_gene: TRBV6-5; j_gene: TRBJ1-4; abundance: .; len: 14; CDR3aa: CASSPRTADEKLFF; CDR3nt: TGTGCCAGCAGTCCCCGGACAGCGGATGAAAAACTGTTTTTT
d_gene: TRBD1; v_gene: TRBV19; j_gene: TRBJ1-2; abundance: .; len: 15; CDR3aa: CASSIDRGSNYGYTF; CDR3nt: TGTGCCAGTAGCATTGACAGGGGGTCTAACTATGGCTACACCTTC
d_gene: TRBD1; v_gene: TRBV4-1; j_gene: TRBJ1-6; abundance: .; len: 14; CDR3aa: CASSRDSFNSPLHF; CDR3nt: TGCGCCAGCAGCCGGGACAGTTTTAATTCACCCCTCCACTTT
d_gene: .; v_gene: TRBV10-3; j_gene: TRBJ1-2; abundance: few; len: 13; CDR3aa: CAISGGQGYGYTF; CDR3nt: TGTGCCATCAGTGGTGGACAAGGTTATGGCTACACCTTC
d_gene: TRBD1; v_gene: TRBV7-9; j_gene: TRBJ2-3; abundance: .; len: 12; CDR3aa: CASSEGANTQYF; CDR3nt: TGTGCCAGCAGTGAGGGGGCGAATACGCAGTATTTT